This TCR beta chain is from a study of Graves' ophthalmopathy and Graves' hyperthyroidism. Study-level information: Pretreatment peripheral blood was obtained at initial diagnosis.

Of note for this clonotype: The antigen is not known.

General study findings and limits: A classifier, a 13-signature model, separated ophthalmopathy from stable hyperthyroidism with about 88% sensitivity and approximately 81% specificity. Most thyroid clonotypes expanded beyond 0.001 frequency were also found in blood. Ophthalmopathy progression cases were predicted by the model with 60% to 71% sensitivity and 72.22% specificity.

The authors amplified TCR beta CDR3 regions, and they did so from RNA transcripts for repertoire sequencing. RT-PCR was first run with HTBI primers, then multiplex PCR in a second round. TCRdb passed the multiplex PCR reads through MiXCR, listing each CDR3 protein once. The sample holds hundreds of thousands of distinct CDR3 sequences, roughly two fifths seen once. In germline, CDR1 is SQVTM, CDR2 ANQGSEA. The CDR3 has 14 amino acids. V was clipped by 6 bases and J by 9 bases; unmatched bases: 14. Sequenced input: peripheral blood. The rearrangement uses TRBV29-1 and TRBJ2-5, with TRBD1 matching over 9 bases. This sequence was found in an adult man with Graves' ophthalmopathy. DNA of the CDR3: TGCAGCGTGGGGACAGGGACTCGCAATCAGCCCCAGTACTTC. Residues: CSVGTGTRNQPQYF.